One sample yielded the 17 T cell receptor beta chains listed below, sequenced in a study of blood T cell repertoires in COVID-19. Assay used: immunoSEQ multiplex PCR; TCRdb lists only in-frame clones, some missing. The repertoire holds roughly 200,000 clones, with around 91% as singletons. Sequenced sample: peripheral blood. All receptors come from a man aged 50 to 60 with acute or convalescent COVID-19.

The V gene is TRBV19, the J gene TRBJ2-3, with 7 bases aligning to TRBD1. Trimming removed 4 bases from V and 0 bases from J; junction bases left unmatched: 7. The germline V gene has CDR1 LNHDA and CDR2 SQIVND (reference sequence). This CDR3 is 16 amino acids long. The CDR3 is CASSTRQGRSTDTQYF. Written as DNA, the CDR3 is TGTGCCAGTAGTACGCGACAGGGAAGGAGCACAGATACGCAGTATTTT.

The J gene is TRBJ1-5, the V gene TRBV7-8, with unresolved D. V lost 1 base and J lost 4, with 8 bases in between. CDR1 and CDR2 (germline): SGHVS, FQNEAQ. The CDR3 is made up of 14 amino acids. In DNA, the CDR3 is TGTGCCAGCAGCTTAGGAAACTATAATCAGCCCCAGCATTTT. Protein product: CASSLGNYNQPQHF.

The chain couples TRBV15 to TRBJ1-6, with D maybe TRBD1 (6 bases). Germline-derived CDR1 and CDR2 are LNHNV and YYDKDF (reference sequence). CDR3 length: 16 amino acids. V shed 0 bases and J shed 4 bases, with 10 bases lying between them. CDR3 sequence: CATSRDGTLYNSPLHF. The CDR3 coding sequence is TGTGCCACCAGCAGAGACGGGACATTATATAATTCACCCCTCCACTTT.

The V gene is TRBV6-2 or TRBV6-3, the J gene TRBJ2-7, with 9 bases aligning to TRBD2. V was pared by 6 bases and J by 0 bases, with 6 bases of the junction left unmatched. Germline V gives CDR1 MNHEY, CDR2 SVGEGT. This CDR3 is built from 15 residues. The CDR3 DNA sequence: TGTGCCAGCAGACCTAGCGGGGCTAGCTCCTACGAGCAGTACGTC. Protein: CASRPSGASSYEQYV.

This clone has a handful of counts. The chain carries TRBV28 and TRBJ2-2, with 7 positions matching TRBD1. CDR1 is MDHEN and CDR2 is SYDVKM in the germline V gene. Trimming removed 3 bases from V and 2 bases from J; junction bases left unmatched: 6. The CDR3 contains 16 residues. In nucleotides, the CDR3 is TGTGCCAGCAGTTTGCCCCGGGACAGCAACACCGGGGAGCTGTTTTTT. As protein: CASSLPRDSNTGELFF.

The chain employs TRBV7-3 and TRBJ2-2; no clear D gene. The CDR3 covers 14 residues. V lost 5 bases and J lost 4, with 11 bases in between. Germline V gene sequence: CDR1 SGHTA, CDR2 FQGTGA. In DNA form, the CDR3 reads TGTGCCAGCAGCCCCCAGATAGCCACCGGGGAGCTGTTTTTT. Translation: CASSPQIATGELFF.

The chain carries TRBV28 and TRBJ1-3, with 12 positions matching TRBD1. The V gene end was trimmed by 5 bases and the J gene end by 2 bases; junction bases not matched to a gene: 4. The CDR3 has 16 amino acids. Germline V CDR1 and CDR2: MDHEN, SYDVKM. CDR3 residues: CASSPGTGGAGNTIYF. CDR3 in DNA: TGTGCCAGCAGTCCCGGGACAGGGGGCGCTGGAAACACCATATATTTT. Full variable domain (missing parts from reference TRBV28 and TRBJ1-3): DVKVTQSSRYLVKRTGEKVFLECVQDMDHENMFWYRQDPGLGLRLIYFSYDVKMKEKGDIPEGYSVSREKKERFSLILESASTNQTSMYLCASSPGTGGAGNTIYFGEGSWLTVV.

The chain links TRBV10-3 to TRBJ2-1, with 13 bases lining up with TRBD2. CDR1 is ENHRY, CDR2 SYGVKD, per germline. The CDR3 loop spans 16 amino acids. The J segment lost 10 bases and the V segment lost 3 bases, leaving 9 bases of the junction unmatched. The CDR3 protein is CAISELELAGGSEQFF. For the CDR3, the DNA is TGTGCCATCAGTGAATTGGAACTAGCGGGAGGGTCCGAGCAGTTCTTC.

The chain has TRBV10-2 and TRBJ2-2, with 7 bases fitting TRBD2. The J segment lost 4 bases and the V segment lost 7 bases, leaving 15 bases of the junction unmatched. The germline CDR1 and CDR2 sequences are WSHSY and SAAADI. This CDR3 region has 17 residues. The CDR3 sequence: CASTHLRRERVTGELFF. The CDR3 coding sequence is TGCGCCAGCACCCACCTTCGGCGGGAGCGAGTCACCGGGGAGCTGTTTTTT.

The J gene is TRBJ1-1, the V gene TRBV5-4; D perhaps matches TRBD1 (6 bases). CDR3 length: 15 amino acids. Germline V lookup: CDR1 SGHNT, CDR2 YYREEE (reference sequence). Trimming stripped 4 bases from V and 11 bases from J, with 24 bases between. The CDR3, as DNA: TGTGCCAGCAGCCCAACGACTCCAGACAGGAGTAGGGCTTTCTTT. It translates to CASSPTTPDRSRAFF. Together with reference TRBV5-4 and TRBJ1-1, the CDR3 gives the full variable domain: ETGVTQSPTHLIKTRGQQVTLRCSSQSGHNTVSWYQQALGQGPQFIFQYYREEENGRGNFPPRFSGLQFPNYSSELNVNALELDDSALYLCASSPTTPDRSRAFFGQGTRLTVV.

CDR3 protein: CASSVGLAVSTDTQYF. In nucleotides, the CDR3 is TGTGCCAGCAGCGTAGGACTAGCGGTTAGCACAGATACGCAGTATTTT. The chain is built from TRBV9 and TRBJ2-3; 9 bases are shared with TRBD2. The J segment lost 0 bases and the V segment lost 0 bases, leaving 2 bases of the junction unmatched. Germline V gene data show CDR1 as SGDLS and CDR2 as YYNGEE. The CDR3 loop spans 16 amino acids.

This clone was seen a single time. The rearrangement joins TRBV4-1 to TRBJ1-4, with D perhaps matching TRBD1 (6 bases). The germline gives CDR1 MGHRA, CDR2 YSYEKL. Trimming shortened V by 1 base and J by 8 bases, and 17 bases separated the two germline ends. CDR3 length equals 16 residues. The CDR3 region is CASSQGWVGGGEKLFF. CDR3 nucleotides: TGCGCCAGCAGCCAAGGTTGGGTTGGGGGCGGCGAAAAACTGTTTTTT.

The J gene is TRBJ2-1, the V gene TRBV10-3; D may be TRBD1 (6 bases). CDR1 is ENHRY, CDR2 SYGVKD, per germline. The CDR3 is made up of 13 amino acids. Trimming stripped 3 bases from V and 6 bases from J, with 9 bases between. The CDR3 region is CAISEGGLNEQFF. For the CDR3, the DNA is TGTGCCATCAGTGAAGGGGGTCTCAATGAGCAGTTCTTC.

The chain links TRBV30 to TRBJ1-6; TRBD1 matches 8 bases. The length of the CDR3 is 14 residues. V shed 4 bases and J 9 bases; nucleotides not matched to a gene: 8. Germline V gives CDR1 GTSNPN, CDR2 SVGIG (reference sequence). Here the CDR3 reads CAWTWGQASSPLHF. The CDR3 DNA reads as TGTGCCTGGACATGGGGACAGGCTTCTTCACCCCTCCACTTT.

This clone was detected a few times. This chain links TRBV5-1 with TRBJ1-1; D gene ambiguous. Trimming removed 6 bases at V and 5 bases at J, with 17 bases between. Germline V gene sequence: CDR1 SGHRS, CDR2 YFSETQ. The CDR3 has 14 residues. The CDR3 loop is CASKITSGSTEAFF. DNA for the CDR3: TGCGCCAGCAAAATTACTTCTGGGAGTACTGAAGCTTTCTTT.

V is TRBV5-1 and J is TRBJ1-4, with TRBD1 as a possible D gene (6 bases). V lost 0 bases, J lost 0 bases, and 9 bases lay in between. This CDR3 is built from 16 residues. CDR1 is SGHRS and CDR2 is YFSETQ in the germline V gene. CDR3 in DNA: TGCGCCAGCAGCTTGGGCGGGGGCGCAACTAATGAAAAACTGTTTTTT. It translates to CASSLGGGATNEKLFF. Using reference TRBV5-1 and TRBJ1-4 for the parts outside the CDR3, the full variable domain is KAGVTQTPRYLIKTRGQQVTLSCSPISGHRSVSWYQQTPGQGLQFLFEYFSETQRNKGNFPGRFSGRQFSNSRSEMNVSTLELGDSALYLCASSLGGGATNEKLFFGSGTQLSVL.

This chain uses TRBV15 with TRBJ1-3; a weak D match, TRBD1 (5 bases). This CDR3 is 15 amino acids long. CDR1 and CDR2 from the germline V gene are LNHNV and YYDKDF (reference sequence). V gave up 0 bases and J gave up 1 base, with 7 bases separating them. The CDR3 DNA reads TGTGCCACCAGCAGAGACAGGGCATCTGGAAACACCATATATTTT. Translating it yields CATSRDRASGNTIYF.